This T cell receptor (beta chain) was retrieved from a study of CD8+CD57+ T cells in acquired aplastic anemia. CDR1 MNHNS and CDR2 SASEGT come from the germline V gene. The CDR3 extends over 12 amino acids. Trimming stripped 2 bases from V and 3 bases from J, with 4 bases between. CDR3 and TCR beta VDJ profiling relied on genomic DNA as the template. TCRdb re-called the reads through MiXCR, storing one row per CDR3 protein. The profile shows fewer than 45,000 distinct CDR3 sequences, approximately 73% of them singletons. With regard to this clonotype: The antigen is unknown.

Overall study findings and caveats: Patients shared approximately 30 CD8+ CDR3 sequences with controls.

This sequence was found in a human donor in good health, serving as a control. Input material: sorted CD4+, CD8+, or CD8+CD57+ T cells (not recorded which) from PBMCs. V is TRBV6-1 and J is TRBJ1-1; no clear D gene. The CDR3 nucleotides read TGTGCCAGCAGTGAAAGGTACACTGAAGCTTTCTTT. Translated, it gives CASSERYTEAFF.